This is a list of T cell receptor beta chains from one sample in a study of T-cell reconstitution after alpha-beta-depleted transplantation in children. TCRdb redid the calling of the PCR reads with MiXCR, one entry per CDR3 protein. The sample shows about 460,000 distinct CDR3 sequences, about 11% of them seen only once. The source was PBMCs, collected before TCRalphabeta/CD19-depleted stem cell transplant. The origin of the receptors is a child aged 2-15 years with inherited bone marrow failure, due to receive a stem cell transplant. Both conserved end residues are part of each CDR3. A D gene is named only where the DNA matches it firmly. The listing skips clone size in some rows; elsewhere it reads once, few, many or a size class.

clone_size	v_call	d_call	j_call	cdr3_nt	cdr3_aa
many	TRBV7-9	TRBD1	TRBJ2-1	TGTGCCAGCAGCCCACTCGGACAGGGGGCATACTACAATGAGCAGTTCTTC	CASSPLGQGAYYNEQFF
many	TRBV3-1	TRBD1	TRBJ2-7	TGTGCCAGCAGCCAAGATCCAGGGGGCTACGAGCAGTACTTC	CASSQDPGGYEQYF
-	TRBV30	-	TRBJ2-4	TGTGCCTGGAGTGGAGCATCGGAACTAGCCAAAAACATTCAGTACTTC	CAWSGASELAKNIQYF
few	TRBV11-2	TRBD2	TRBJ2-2	TGTGCCAGCAGCTTAACTAGCGGGAGGTACACCGGGGAGCTGTTTTTT	CASSLTSGRYTGELFF
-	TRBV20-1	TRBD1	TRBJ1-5	TGCAGTGCCAACGTGAACAGGGGAGAGCCCCAGCATTTT	CSANVNRGEPQHF
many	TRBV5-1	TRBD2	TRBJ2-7	TGCGCCAGCAGCTCTCTAGCGGGAGTAACCTACGAGCAGTACTTC	CASSSLAGVTYEQYF
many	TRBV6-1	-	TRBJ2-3	TGTGCCAGCAGGGCGGAGGACACAGATACGCAGTATTTT	CASRAEDTDTQYF
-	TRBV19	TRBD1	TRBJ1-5	TGTGCCAGTAGACCGACAGGGACAGGCGGCAATCAGCCCCAGCATTTT	CASRPTGTGGNQPQHF
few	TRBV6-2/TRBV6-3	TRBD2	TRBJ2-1	TGTGCCAGCAGTATAGCGGGTGCCTACAATGAGCAGTTCTTC	CASSIAGAYNEQFF
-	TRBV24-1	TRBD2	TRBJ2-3	TGTGCCACCAGTGAGCCGGGGGGAGATACGCAGTATTTT	CATSEPGGDTQYF
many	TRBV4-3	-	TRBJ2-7	TGCGCCAGCAGCCAAGATTGGGAACAAACCGAGCAGTACTTC	CASSQDWEQTEQYF
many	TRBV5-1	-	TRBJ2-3	TGCGCCAGCAGCTTGGGCGCAGGGAAGGGTGCAGATACGCAGTATTTT	CASSLGAGKGADTQYF
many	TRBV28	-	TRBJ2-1	TGTGCCAGCAGTTTTTCCGGGATGGGAGGCAATGAGCAGTTCTTC	CASSFSGMGGNEQFF
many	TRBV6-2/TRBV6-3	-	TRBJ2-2	TGTGCCAGCAGTTCCCCCGAGCGGACGAACACCGGGGAGCTGTTTTTT	CASSSPERTNTGELFF
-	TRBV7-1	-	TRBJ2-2	TGTGCCAGCAGCTCCGGGCTCCCCTCCGGGGAGCTGTTTTTT	CASSSGLPSGELFF
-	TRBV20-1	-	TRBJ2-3	TGCAGTGCCCTGACCCATGGAGATACGCAGTATTTT	CSALTHGDTQYF
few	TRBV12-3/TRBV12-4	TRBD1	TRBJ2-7	TGTGCCAGCAGCTCCCGGGGACAGGGTTACGAGCAGTACTTC	CASSSRGQGYEQYF
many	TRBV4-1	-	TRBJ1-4	TGCGCCAGCAGCCGGACGCGGGGTGAAAAACTGTTTTTT	CASSRTRGEKLFF
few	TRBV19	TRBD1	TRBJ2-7	TGTGCCAGTAGTGATGCTGGACAGGATCCCTACGAGCAGTACTTC	CASSDAGQDPYEQYF
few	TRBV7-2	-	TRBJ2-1	TGTGCCAGCAGCTTAGGAGTCTTCAATGAGCATTTCTTC	CASSLGVFNEHFF
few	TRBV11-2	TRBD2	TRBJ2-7	TGTGCCAGCAGCTTATTTTCCGGGGCCAGCGGGGCCGACGAGCAGTACTTC	CASSLFSGASGADEQYF
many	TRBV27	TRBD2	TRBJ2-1	TGTGCCAGCAGTTTAGAAGATCCGGGACTAGCGGGAGTCTACAATGAGCAGTTCTTC	CASSLEDPGLAGVYNEQFF
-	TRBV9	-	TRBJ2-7	TGTGCCAGCAGCAACAATCCCTCGTCCGCCTCTCAATACGAGCAGTACTTC	CASSNNPSSASQYEQYF
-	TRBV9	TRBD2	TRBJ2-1	TGTGCCAGCAGCGTCCGACTAGCGTACAATGAGCAGTTCTTC	CASSVRLAYNEQFF
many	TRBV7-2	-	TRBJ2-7	TGTGCCAGCAGCCAGATGTCAGGGGAGCAGTACTTC	CASSQMSGEQYF
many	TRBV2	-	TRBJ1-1	TGTGCCAGCAGTGAAGCGCAGGGGACTGAAGCTTTCTTT	CASSEAQGTEAFF
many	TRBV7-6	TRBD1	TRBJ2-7	TGTGCCAGCAGCTCCTTCAGGGGCAGGGGGCCCTACGAGCAGTACTTC	CASSSFRGRGPYEQYF
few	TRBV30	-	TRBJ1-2	TGTGCCTGGAGTGTATGGGGTGGCTACACCTTC	CAWSVWGGYTF
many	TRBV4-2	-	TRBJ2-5	TGTGCCAGCAGCCACTCCGTCGCGCGGACTCTCCAAGAGACCCAGTACTTC	CASSHSVARTLQETQYF
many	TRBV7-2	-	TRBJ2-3	TGTGCCAGCAGCTCGCAAGGAGGGGAAGATACGCAGTATTTT	CASSSQGGEDTQYF
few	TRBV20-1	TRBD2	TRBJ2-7	TGCAGTGCTAGGAAACTAGCGGGAGATCCCCGTGGGGAGCAGTACTTC	CSARKLAGDPRGEQYF
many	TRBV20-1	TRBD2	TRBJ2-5	TGCAGTGCTAGAGATTTAGCGGGAGTGGGAGAGACCCAGTACTTC	CSARDLAGVGETQYF
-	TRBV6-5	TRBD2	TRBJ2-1	TGTGCCAGCAGCCCGAGACTAGCGGGAGATTTCCGTGAGCAGTTCTTC	CASSPRLAGDFREQFF
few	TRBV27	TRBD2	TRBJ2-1	TGTGCCAGCAGTTTATCGGCTAGCGGATCCTACAATGAGCAGTTCTTC	CASSLSASGSYNEQFF
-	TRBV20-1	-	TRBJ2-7	TGCAGTGCCCACCCGGGGACCACCTACGAGCAGTACTTC	CSAHPGTTYEQYF
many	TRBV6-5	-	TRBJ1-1	TGTGCCAGCAGTTACTCAGGGTTTACTCCCGAAGCTTTCTTT	CASSYSGFTPEAFF
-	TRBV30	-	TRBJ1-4	TGTGCCTGCGACGGACTTGGTGAAAAACTGTTTTTT	CACDGLGEKLFF
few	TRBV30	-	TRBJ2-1	TGTGCCTGGAGTGTGGGTAACTACAATGAGCAGTTCTTC	CAWSVGNYNEQFF
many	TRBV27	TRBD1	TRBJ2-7	TGTGCCAGCAGTCGTCGAGCCGGGACAGGGTACGAGCAGTACTTC	CASSRRAGTGYEQYF
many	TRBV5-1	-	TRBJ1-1	TGCGCCAGCAGCTTGGTAGAGGGGGGAGACACTGAAGCTTTCTTT	CASSLVEGGDTEAFF